Sequencing of this T cell receptor (beta chain) was carried out in a study of T cells in Graves' hyperthyroidism and ophthalmopathy. Study results and caveats: Onset of ophthalmopathy came a median 6.5 months after the model predicted it. The authors' 13 V-J model separated ophthalmopathy from stable hyperthyroidism. Blood also contained most expanded thyroid clonotypes above 0.001.

Diagnosis relied on clinical symptoms, serum thyroxine and TRAb, thyroid ultrasound and orbital computed tomography. This clonotype was picked up a small number of times. Its antigen is unidentified. There were TCR beta CDR3 regions amplified from RNA transcripts. Initially, a first-round RT-PCR of the TCR CDR3 employed the HTBI primer set. One entry per CDR3 protein results from TCRdb running MiXCR on the multiplex PCR reads. The profile covers 200,000 to 300,000 distinct CDR3 sequences, with around 15% appearing a single time and 25% to 30% taken by the ten largest. Unmatched junction bases numbered 9, after V lost 10 bases and J lost 3 bases. There are 16 residues in the CDR3. Germline V CDR1 and CDR2: SGHDN, FVKESK.

The rearrangement uses TRBV14 and TRBJ2-3; 14 bases are a match to TRBD2. Sequencing input: blood. This TCR was recovered from a woman aged 18-29 years with Graves' ophthalmopathy. CDR3 DNA: TGTGCCACCCAGAGACTAGCGGGGGGGCAAACAGATACGCAGTATTTT. Translating gives CATQRLAGGQTDTQYF.